The clone carrying this T cell receptor (beta chain) appeared many times. Its specificity is unknown. RNA served as the template for amplifying TCR beta CDR3 regions. RT-PCR with HTBI primers came first, then second-round multiplex PCR. From the multiplex PCR reads, TCRdb called clonotypes with MiXCR, one entry per CDR3 protein. This sample carries 400,000 to 450,000 distinct CDR3 sequences, over 20% of them seen once, and the ten largest clones take 2.5% to 3.5%. The data stem from a study of Graves' ophthalmopathy and Graves' hyperthyroidism. Study-level points and caveats: Blood repertoires reportedly contained most expanded thyroid clonotypes above 0.001 frequency.

Ages of hyperthyroidism patients ran from 18 to 65, and their diagnoses were new, under 2 months' duration. V gave up 4 bases and J gave up 10 bases; unmatched junction bases: 14. Per the germline V gene, CDR1 is SGHVS and CDR2 is FQNEAQ. The CDR3 is 16 residues long. The sample was peripheral blood. The receptor comes from a woman aged 18-35 years with stable Graves' hyperthyroidism. The rearrangement joins TRBV7-8 to TRBJ2-5; 11 bases are a match to TRBD2. The CDR3 DNA sequence: TGTGCCAGCAGCTCGACCCGACTAGCGGGGAATTCGGACCAGTACTTC. This encodes CASSSTRLAGNSDQYF.